This T cell receptor beta chain was found in a study of shared clonotypes between healthy human individuals. Turning to this clone: Other nucleotide sequences from this sample produce the same CDR3.

V was cut by 0 bases and J by 1 base, with 11 bases left in between. There are 15 residues in the CDR3. In germline, CDR1 is SGHRS, CDR2 YFSETQ. The naive CD8 population came from CD45RO-negative cells selected for CCR7, without terminally differentiated effector memory CD45RA+ cells. Clones were sequenced by immunoSEQ multiplex PCR, and TCRdb holds only the in-frame ones, with some missing. The sample has 1.5 million to 2.5 million clones, around 96% seen once. The receptor's source is a man between 18 and 35 years old in good health. The rearrangement joins TRBV5-1 to TRBJ2-7, with TRBD2 as a possible D gene (5 bases). The sample comprised naive CD8+ T cells sorted from blood. Here the CDR3 reads CASSLALGLSYEQYF. The DNA for the CDR3 is TGCGCCAGCAGCTTGGCACTTGGACTTTCCTACGAGCAGTACTTC.